This T cell receptor (beta chain) appears in the sequencing data of a study of long-term antiretroviral therapy in people with HIV. As regards this clone: The antigen is undetermined.

Researchers ran immunoSEQ v3.0 at survey level. Assay: immunoSEQ multiplex PCR; the TCRdb copy retains only in-frame clones and omits some. The sample includes approximately 6,700 clones, about three quarters of them seen just once. Germline CDR1 is SGHDT and CDR2 is YYEEEE. There are 14 residues in the CDR3. V lost 0 bases and J lost 6, with 11 bases in between. Findings of the study overall: Diversity measured after ART increased yet remained under transplant donor controls.

Material: unsorted PBMCs, obtained 0.1 years before starting antiretroviral therapy. This TCR came from a man in his late teens or twenties with HIV. The chain recombines TRBV5-6 with TRBJ2-3; the D gene is possibly TRBD2 (6 bases). CDR3: CASSLAQRADTQYF. The CDR3 DNA reads TGTGCCAGCAGCTTGGCCCAGCGGGCGGATACGCAGTATTTT.